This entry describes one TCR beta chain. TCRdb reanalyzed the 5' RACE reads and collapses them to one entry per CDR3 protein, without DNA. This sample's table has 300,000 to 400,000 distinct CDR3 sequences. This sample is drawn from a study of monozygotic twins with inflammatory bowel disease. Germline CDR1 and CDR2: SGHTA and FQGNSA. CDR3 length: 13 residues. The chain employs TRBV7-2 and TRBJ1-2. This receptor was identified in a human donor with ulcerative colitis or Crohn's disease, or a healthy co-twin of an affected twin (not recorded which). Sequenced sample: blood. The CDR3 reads CASSLLVNYGYTF. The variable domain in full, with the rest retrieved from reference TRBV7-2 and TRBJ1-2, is GAGVSQSPSNKVTEKGKDVELRCDPISGHTALYWYRQSLGQGLEFLIYFQGNSAPDKSGLPSDRFSAERTGGSVSTLTIQRTQQEDSAVYLCASSLLVNYGYTFGSGTRLTVV.